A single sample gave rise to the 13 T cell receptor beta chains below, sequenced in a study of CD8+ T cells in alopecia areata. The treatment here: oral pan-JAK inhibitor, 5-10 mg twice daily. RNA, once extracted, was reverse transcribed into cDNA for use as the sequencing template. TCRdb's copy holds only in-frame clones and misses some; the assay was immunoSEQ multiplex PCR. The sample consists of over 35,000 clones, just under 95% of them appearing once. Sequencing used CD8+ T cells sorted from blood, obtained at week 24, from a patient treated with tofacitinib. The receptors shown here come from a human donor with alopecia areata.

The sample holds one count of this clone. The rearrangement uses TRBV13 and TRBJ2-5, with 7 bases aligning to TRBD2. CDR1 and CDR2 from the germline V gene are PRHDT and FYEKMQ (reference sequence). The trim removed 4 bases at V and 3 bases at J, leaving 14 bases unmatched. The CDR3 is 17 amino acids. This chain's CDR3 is CASSSTRERGPEETQYF. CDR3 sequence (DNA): TGTGCCAGCAGCTCGACCCGCGAGCGGGGCCCGGAAGAGACCCAGTACTTC.

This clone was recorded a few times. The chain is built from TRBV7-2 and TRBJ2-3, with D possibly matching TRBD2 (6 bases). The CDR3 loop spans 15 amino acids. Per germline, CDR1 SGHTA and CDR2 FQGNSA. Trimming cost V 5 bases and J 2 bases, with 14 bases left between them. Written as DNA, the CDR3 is TGTGCCAGCAGCCCTAGGACTATCCACACAGATACGCAGTATTTT. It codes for CASSPRTIHTDTQYF.

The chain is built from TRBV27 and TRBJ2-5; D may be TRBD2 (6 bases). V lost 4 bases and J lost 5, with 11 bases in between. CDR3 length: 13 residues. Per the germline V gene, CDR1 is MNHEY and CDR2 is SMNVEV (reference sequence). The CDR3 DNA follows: TGTGCCAGCAGTTCGGCGGGGATGGAGACCCAGTACTTC. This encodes CASSSAGMETQYF.

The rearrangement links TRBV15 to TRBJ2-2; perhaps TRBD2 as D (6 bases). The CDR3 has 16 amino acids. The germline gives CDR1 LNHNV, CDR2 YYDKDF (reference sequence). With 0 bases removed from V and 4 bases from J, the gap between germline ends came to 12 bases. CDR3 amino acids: CATSRDELAVTGELFF. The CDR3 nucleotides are TGTGCCACCAGCAGAGATGAACTAGCAGTCACCGGGGAGCTGTTTTTT. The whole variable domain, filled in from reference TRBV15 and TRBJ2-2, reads DAMVIQNPRYQVTQFGKPVTLSCSQTLNHNVMYWYQQKSSQAPKLLFHYYDKDFNNEADTPDNFQSRRPNTSFCFLDIRSPGLGDTAMYLCATSRDELAVTGELFFGEGSRLTVL.

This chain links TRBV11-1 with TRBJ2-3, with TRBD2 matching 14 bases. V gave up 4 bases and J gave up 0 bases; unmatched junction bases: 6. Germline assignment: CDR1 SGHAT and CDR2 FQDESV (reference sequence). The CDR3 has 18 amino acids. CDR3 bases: TGTGCCAGCAGCTCGGGACTAGCGGGGGAGCGTAGCACAGATACGCAGTATTTT. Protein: CASSSGLAGERSTDTQYF.

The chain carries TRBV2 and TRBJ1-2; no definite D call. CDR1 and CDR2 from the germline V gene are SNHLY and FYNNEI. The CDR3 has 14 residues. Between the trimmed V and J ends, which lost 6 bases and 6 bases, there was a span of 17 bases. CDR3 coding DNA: TGTGCCAGCAGAGGTAACCCGGAACTCGATGGCTACACCTTC. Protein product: CASRGNPELDGYTF.

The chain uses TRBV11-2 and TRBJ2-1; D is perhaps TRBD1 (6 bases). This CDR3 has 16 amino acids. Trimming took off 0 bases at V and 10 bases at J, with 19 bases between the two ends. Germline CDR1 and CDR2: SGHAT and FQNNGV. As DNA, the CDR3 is TGTGCCAGCAGCTTAGACGGACAGCCCAGATGGTACGAGCAGTTCTTC. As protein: CASSLDGQPRWYEQFF.

CDR3 DNA: TGTGCCAGCAGCTCCGGGCCTTACACCGGGGAGCTGTTTTTT. Its translation is CASSSGPYTGELFF. The chain links TRBV13 to TRBJ2-2; no clear D. This CDR3 comprises 14 residues. The germline V gene has CDR1 PRHDT and CDR2 FYEKMQ (reference sequence). V was pared by 4 bases and J by 3 bases, with 9 bases between.

The CDR3 coding sequence is TGCAGCGTTGTACGAGGCTATGGCTACACCTTC. Amino acid sequence: CSVVRGYGYTF. The rearrangement uses TRBV29-1 and TRBJ1-2; D is unresolved. Germline loops: CDR1 SQVTM, CDR2 ANQGSEA. V was clipped by 4 bases and J by 4 bases, with 7 bases between them. This CDR3 has 11 residues.

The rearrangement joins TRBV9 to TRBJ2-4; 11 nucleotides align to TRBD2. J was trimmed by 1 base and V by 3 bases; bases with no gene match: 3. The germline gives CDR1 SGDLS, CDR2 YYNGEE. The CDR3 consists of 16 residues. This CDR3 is CASSGGLAGAKNIQYF. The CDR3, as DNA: TGTGCCAGCAGCGGAGGACTAGCGGGTGCCAAAAACATTCAGTACTTC.

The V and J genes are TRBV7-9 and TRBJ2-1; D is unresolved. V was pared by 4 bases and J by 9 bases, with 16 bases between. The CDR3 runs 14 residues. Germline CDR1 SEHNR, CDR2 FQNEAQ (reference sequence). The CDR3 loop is CASSSGSQLSEQFF. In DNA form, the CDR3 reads TGTGCCAGCAGCTCCGGGTCACAATTATCTGAGCAGTTCTTC.

CDR3 sequence: CAISPTGGRSYEQYF. Written as DNA, the CDR3 is TGTGCCATCAGTCCCACCGGGGGCAGGTCGTACGAGCAGTACTTC. The chain employs TRBV10-3 and TRBJ2-7; D may match TRBD1 or TRBD2 (6 bases each). V shed 5 bases and J shed 4 bases, with 18 bases lying between them. CDR1 is ENHRY and CDR2 is SYGVKD in the germline V gene. This CDR3 has 15 amino acids.

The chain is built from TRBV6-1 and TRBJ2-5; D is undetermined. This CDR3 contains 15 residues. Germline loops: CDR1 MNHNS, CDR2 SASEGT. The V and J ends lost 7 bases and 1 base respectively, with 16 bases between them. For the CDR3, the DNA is TGTGCCAGCATAGGAAGTGGGCAAGCCCAAGAGACCCAGTACTTC. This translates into CASIGSGQAQETQYF.